A selection of T cell receptor beta chains follows, all from one sample in a study of radiotherapy plus CTLA-4 blockade in lung cancer. Generated by immunoSEQ multiplex PCR, the TCRdb table keeps only in-frame clones and is missing some. The data hold about 97,000 clones, with about four fifths observed a single time. Sequencing was performed on peripheral blood, taken from a patient treated with radiotherapy plus ipilimumab. The origin of the receptors is a human donor with non-small cell lung cancer who had a partial response to radiotherapy plus ipilimumab. Some clones in this sample may be carry-over from other donors' samples. Both conserved end residues are part of each CDR3. A D gene is named only where the DNA matches it firmly. Not every row has a clone size; where given, it reads once, few, many or a size class.

J gene | clone size | D gene | V gene | CDR3 DNA | CDR3 protein
TRBJ2-1 | - | - | TRBV7-9 | TGTGCCAGCAGCCCCCGAGGGAGTTCCTACAATGAGCAGTTCTTC | CASSPRGSSYNEQFF
TRBJ1-1 | - | TRBD1 | TRBV5-1 | TGCGCCAGCAGTTCAGGGGGCGCTTCTGAAGCTTTCTTT | CASSSGGASEAFF
TRBJ1-4 | - | TRBD1 | TRBV9 | TGTGCCAGCAACAGGGGAACTAATGAAAAACTGTTTTTT | CASNRGTNEKLFF
TRBJ1-5 | - | - | TRBV7-2 | TGTGCCAGCAGCTTAGTGGGGAGCCATCAGCCCCAGCATTTT | CASSLVGSHQPQHF
TRBJ2-3 | - | - | TRBV5-8 | TGTGCCAGCAGCTTGGGGAACTCAGGCGGGGTTACAGATACGCAGTATTTT | CASSLGNSGGVTDTQYF
TRBJ2-7 | - | TRBD1 | TRBV27 | TGTGCCAGCAGACCACAGGGGGAGGCCTACGAGCAGTACTTC | CASRPQGEAYEQYF
TRBJ2-3 | - | - | TRBV19 | TGTGCCAGCGCTGAGTCCCTAGCGCGACATTATACGCAGTATTTT | CASAESLARHYTQYF
TRBJ2-7 | - | - | TRBV9 | TGTGCCAGCAGCCCCGCAGGGGGAGGAGGGTACGAGCAGTACTTC | CASSPAGGGGYEQYF
TRBJ1-2 | once | - | TRBV19 | TGTGCCAGTACCCGGGGGATGATGGGTGATTATGGCTACACCTTC | CASTRGMMGDYGYTF
TRBJ2-3 | - | TRBD2 | TRBV28 | TGTGCCAGCAATAGCGGGGGGGGACTTCTTGCGCAGTATTTT | CASNSGGGLLAQYF
TRBJ1-3 | once | TRBD1 | TRBV11-2 | TGTGCCAGCAGCTTGACAGGGGGCGACACCATATATTTT | CASSLTGGDTIYF
TRBJ1-6 | - | - | TRBV28 | TGTGCCAGCAGTTTTTACGGGGGGCGCTCACCCCTCCACTTT | CASSFYGGRSPLHF
TRBJ2-1 | - | TRBD2 | TRBV29-1 | TGCAGCGCAACGACTAGCGGGATTGGTGAGCAGTTCTTC | CSATTSGIGEQFF
TRBJ2-7 | - | TRBD2 | TRBV5-4 | TGTGCCAGCAGCCCGGACGGGACTAGCGGACTCTACGAGCAGTACTTC | CASSPDGTSGLYEQYF
TRBJ2-1 | - | TRBD2 | TRBV11-3 | TGTGCCAGCAGCTTAGAAGCGGGAGATTACAATGAGCAGTTCTTC | CASSLEAGDYNEQFF
TRBJ2-2 | once | - | TRBV1 | TGCACCAGCAGCCACGTCACGGTTATGACGGGAAAGCACACCGGGGAGCTGTTTTTT | CTSSHVTVMTGKHTGELFF
TRBJ1-1 | - | - | TRBV6-1 | TGTGCCAGCAGTCCCCGACCCCGGCTGGAGACTGAAGCTTTCTTT | CASSPRPRLETEAFF
TRBJ2-1 | once | TRBD2 | TRBV6-1 | TGTGCCAGCAGTGAGAGTCTAGCGGGGGGTTACAATGAGCAGTTCTTC | CASSESLAGGYNEQFF
TRBJ1-2 | - | - | TRBV2 | TGTGCCAGCAGGCCTAACACAGCAGTCTATGGCTACACCTTC | CASRPNTAVYGYTF
TRBJ1-1 | - | TRBD1 | TRBV18 | TGTGCCAGCTCACACGCGACAGGGGGTCGGGTCACTGAAGCTTTCTTT | CASSHATGGRVTEAFF
TRBJ1-4 | - | TRBD1 | TRBV29-1 | TGCAGCGTTGCATTAAACAGGGGGAAGAATGAAAAACTGTTTTTT | CSVALNRGKNEKLFF
TRBJ2-2 | - | TRBD1 | TRBV19 | TGTGCCAGTAGTCTGCCCCGGGACAGCAACACCGGGGAGCTGTTTTTT | CASSLPRDSNTGELFF
TRBJ1-6 | - | TRBD1 | TRBV5-5 | TGTGCCAGCAGCCCAATGACAGGGGTGGGCTCACCCCTCCACTTT | CASSPMTGVGSPLHF
TRBJ2-7 | - | - | TRBV5-1 | TGCGCCAGCAGTGGAGACTCCTACGAGCAGTACTTC | CASSGDSYEQYF
TRBJ2-7 | - | - | TRBV19 | TGTGCCAGTACCCTTACTGCCGGGTCCACCTACGAGCAGTACTTC | CASTLTAGSTYEQYF
TRBJ2-1 | - | TRBD1 | TRBV4-2 | TGTGCCAGCAGCCCAGGGAGGGGACAGGGTCTTACTGAGCAGTTCTTC | CASSPGRGQGLTEQFF
TRBJ1-1 | - | TRBD1 | TRBV11-2 | TGTGCCAGCAGCCCAGGGACAGGCCTGAACACTGAAGCTTTCTTT | CASSPGTGLNTEAFF
TRBJ1-5 | - | - | TRBV28 | TGTGCCAGCAGTTTAAGGGGTCAGCCCCAGCATTTT | CASSLRGQPQHF
TRBJ2-1 | few | - | TRBV7-6 | TGTGCCAGCAGCCCCGGACTAAGTGAGCAGTTCTTC | CASSPGLSEQFF
TRBJ1-1 | - | TRBD1 | TRBV7-3 | TGTGCCAGCAGCCCACAGGGGGCTTTATCTGAAGCTTTCTTT | CASSPQGALSEAFF
TRBJ2-5 | - | TRBD2 | TRBV7-3 | TGTGCCAGCAGCCGGAATCCCGGCGGGGTAGCGGGGAGACAAGAGACCCAGTACTTC | CASSRNPGGVAGRQETQYF
TRBJ2-5 | - | TRBD2 | TRBV19 | TGTGCCAGTAGTCCCGGGACTAGAGCAGAGACCCAGTACTTC | CASSPGTRAETQYF
TRBJ2-1 | - | TRBD2 | TRBV4-3 | TGCGCCAGCAGCCAAGGTGGGGCGGGGGGGGTCCATGAGCAGTTCTTC | CASSQGGAGGVHEQFF
TRBJ1-5 | - | - | TRBV19 | TGTGCCAGTAGTATCCGGGCAGGGGACCAGCCCCAGCATTTT | CASSIRAGDQPQHF
TRBJ1-1 | few | TRBD1 | TRBV5-1 | TGCGCCACGGGACAGGGATCTGGTGAAGCTTTCTTT | CATGQGSGEAFF
TRBJ1-2 | - | - | TRBV28 | TGTGCCAGTGGGAGGGGGGGCTATGGCTACACCTTC | CASGRGGYGYTF
TRBJ2-7 | - | - | TRBV6-5 | TGTGCCAGCAGTTACCGACGGGGAGGTTACGAGCAGTACTTC | CASSYRRGGYEQYF
TRBJ2-5 | - | TRBD2 | TRBV4-3 | TGCGCCAGCAGCCAAGATTTTCGGGGGGGACAAGAGACCCAGTACTTC | CASSQDFRGGQETQYF
TRBJ2-2 | - | TRBD1 | TRBV9 | TGTGCCAGCAGCCGGACAACAGGGGCTGACACCGGGGAGCTGTTTTTT | CASSRTTGADTGELFF
TRBJ1-1 | - | - | TRBV28 | TGTGCCAGCTCAGGCATGAACACTGAAGCTTTCTTT | CASSGMNTEAFF
TRBJ1-1 | - | TRBD1 | TRBV19 | TGTGCCAGTACTCCGGACAGGGGGAGTGTAGCTTTCTTT | CASTPDRGSVAFF
TRBJ2-5 | - | TRBD1 | TRBV5-1 | TGCGCCAGCAGCTCACAGTCCACAGGGGCAGAGACCCAGTACTTC | CASSSQSTGAETQYF
TRBJ2-1 | - | TRBD2 | TRBV5-1 | TGCGCCAGCAGCTGGACTAGCGACTACAATGAGCAGTTCTTC | CASSWTSDYNEQFF
TRBJ1-1 | - | - | TRBV25-1 | TGTGCCAGCAGCCAACAGTTTCTAGCTTTCTTT | CASSQQFLAFF
TRBJ1-4 | few | - | TRBV5-1 | TGCGCCAGCAGCTTAATGGGGGCTAGAGAAAAACTGTTTTTT | CASSLMGAREKLFF
TRBJ1-1 | once | - | TRBV10-3 | TGTGCCATCAGGGACAGACCCAATCAAGTGGCTGAAGCTTTCTTT | CAIRDRPNQVAEAFF
TRBJ2-7 | - | TRBD2 | TRBV29-1 | TGCAGCGTTGTTCCCAACGCTAGCGGGAAGTTCAAGAGGTGGGGCAACTACGAGCAGTACTTC | CSVVPNASGKFKRWGNYEQYF
TRBJ2-1 | few | TRBD2 | TRBV5-1 | TGCGCCAGCAGCTTGGCCCTAGCGGGGGGCTACAATGAGCAGTTCTTC | CASSLALAGGYNEQFF
TRBJ2-7 | - | TRBD1 | TRBV6-5 | TGTGCCAGCAGTTGGGGGACAGCCACCTACGAGCAGTACTTC | CASSWGTATYEQYF
TRBJ2-5 | - | TRBD2 | TRBV27 | TGTGCCAGCAGTTTGACTAGCGGATCCTCCTACGAGCGGTACTTC | CASSLTSGSSYERYF
TRBJ1-2 | - | - | TRBV7-2 | TGTGCCAGCAGCTTGCAACAGACTAACTATGGCTACACCTTC | CASSLQQTNYGYTF
TRBJ2-1 | - | TRBD2 | TRBV19 | TGTGCCAGTAGTATTGCAGCGGGAGGCGCTCGAAAGCAGTTCTTC | CASSIAAGGARKQFF
TRBJ2-5 | - | - | TRBV27 | TGTGCCAGCAGCTCCTTTCCGGGAGTGAGCCAGTACTTC | CASSSFPGVSQYF
TRBJ2-1 | - | - | TRBV7-6 | TGTGCCAGCAGCTTAGTGACAGGATCCTACAATGAGCAGTTCTTC | CASSLVTGSYNEQFF
TRBJ2-7 | - | TRBD1 | TRBV9 | TGTGCCAGCAGCGTAGGGACAGGGGTGGGTTACGAGCAGTACTTC | CASSVGTGVGYEQYF